This is a list of T cell receptor beta chains from one sample in a study of T cells in Graves' hyperthyroidism and ophthalmopathy. TCRdb reprocessed the multiplex PCR reads with MiXCR, giving one entry per CDR3 protein. The data contain roughly 500,000 distinct CDR3 sequences, around 46% of them singletons. The sample taken for sequencing was peripheral blood or thyroid tissue (not recorded which). The receptor source for this set is an adult woman with Graves' disease, either hyperthyroidism or ophthalmopathy (not recorded which). The CDR3 runs from the conserved cysteine through the conserved F or W. The D gene is left open where the match is weak. Expanded clones are given a class, and other clones once, few, many or no size at all.

once | 13 | TRBJ1-1 | TRBV12-3/TRBV12-4 | NA | CASSSQEGVEAFF | TGTGCCAGCAGCTCACAGGAAGGGGTTGAAGCTTTCTTT
NA | 16 | TRBJ2-5 | TRBV11-2 | TRBD2 | CACAGVAGLFQETQYF | TGTGCCTGCGCGGGAGTAGCGGGACTATTCCAAGAGACCCAGTACTTC
NA | 15 | TRBJ2-7 | TRBV6-5 | NA | CASSRVGLSSYEQYF | TGTGCCAGCAGTCGCGTGGGACTCAGCTCCTACGAGCAGTACTTC
many | 13 | TRBJ2-5 | TRBV28 | NA | CASSTRVGETQYF | TGTGCCAGCAGCACTAGAGTGGGGGAGACCCAGTACTTC
many | 14 | TRBJ2-7 | TRBV16 | NA | CASSQSQGSYEQYF | TGTGCCAGCAGCCAATCTCAGGGGTCTTACGAGCAGTACTTC
NA | 12 | TRBJ1-5 | TRBV19 | NA | CASSVTDQPQHF | TGTGCCAGCAGCGTCACCGATCAGCCCCAGCATTTT
many | 16 | TRBJ1-2 | TRBV7-6 | TRBD1 | CASSSGRGPANYGYTF | TGTGCCAGCAGCTCCGGCAGGGGGCCAGCTAACTATGGCTACACCTTC
NA | 16 | TRBJ2-7 | TRBV7-2 | NA | CASSGSRDASQYEQYF | TGTGCCAGCAGCGGATCCCGGGACGCGAGCCAGTACGAGCAGTACTTC
NA | 13 | TRBJ1-6 | TRBV7-3 | NA | CATGAPDNSPLHF | TGTGCTACGGGAGCGCCGGACAATTCACCCCTCCACTTT
many | 15 | TRBJ1-2 | TRBV6-1 | NA | CASSEATDMYYGYTF | TGTGCCAGCAGTGAAGCCACGGACATGTACTATGGCTACACCTTC
NA | 13 | TRBJ2-7 | TRBV24-1 | NA | CATSSGTGYEQYF | TGTGCCACCAGCAGCGGGACAGGCTACGAGCAGTACTTC
NA | 13 | TRBJ2-7 | TRBV19 | TRBD2 | CASRSSGPYEQYF | TGTGCCAGTAGATCTAGCGGACCCTACGAGCAGTACTTC
NA | 15 | TRBJ1-4 | TRBV7-9 | NA | CASSLVASSNEKLFF | TGTGCCAGCAGCTTAGTTGCCAGCTCCAATGAAAAACTGTTTTTT
many | 12 | TRBJ1-4 | TRBV6-6 | NA | CASTRDGEKLFF | TGTGCCAGCACTCGGGACGGCGAAAAACTGTTTTTT
NA | 18 | TRBJ1-1 | TRBV19 | TRBD1 | CASSASGTVASTYPEAFF | TGTGCCAGTAGTGCCTCCGGGACAGTGGCTTCCACTTACCCTGAAGCTTTCTTT